This TCR beta chain is from a study of shared clonotypes between healthy human individuals. Findings of the study overall: Several donors held about 4.6% of naive CD4 clonotypes in common.

This table comes from immunoSEQ multiplex PCR, and its TCRdb copy is limited to in-frame clones, with some not included. This table holds millions of clones, 85% to 95% found once. This CDR3 has 15 residues. Germline V gives CDR1 SNHLY, CDR2 FYNNEI. The germline V and J ends were trimmed by 6 bases and 4 bases, with 18 bases remaining between them. In regard to this clone: No antigen is known for it.

The rearrangement uses TRBV2 and TRBJ1-2; no clear D. The clonotype was recovered from a young man in good health. Some clones in this sample may be carry-over from other donors' samples. The sequencing sample was made of naive CD4+ T cells from PBMCs. Subset indicated: CD45RA+ positively selected. The CDR3 sequence is CASRPRTGGGYGYTF. The CDR3 DNA reads TGTGCCAGCAGACCCAGGACGGGAGGTGGCTATGGCTACACCTTC.